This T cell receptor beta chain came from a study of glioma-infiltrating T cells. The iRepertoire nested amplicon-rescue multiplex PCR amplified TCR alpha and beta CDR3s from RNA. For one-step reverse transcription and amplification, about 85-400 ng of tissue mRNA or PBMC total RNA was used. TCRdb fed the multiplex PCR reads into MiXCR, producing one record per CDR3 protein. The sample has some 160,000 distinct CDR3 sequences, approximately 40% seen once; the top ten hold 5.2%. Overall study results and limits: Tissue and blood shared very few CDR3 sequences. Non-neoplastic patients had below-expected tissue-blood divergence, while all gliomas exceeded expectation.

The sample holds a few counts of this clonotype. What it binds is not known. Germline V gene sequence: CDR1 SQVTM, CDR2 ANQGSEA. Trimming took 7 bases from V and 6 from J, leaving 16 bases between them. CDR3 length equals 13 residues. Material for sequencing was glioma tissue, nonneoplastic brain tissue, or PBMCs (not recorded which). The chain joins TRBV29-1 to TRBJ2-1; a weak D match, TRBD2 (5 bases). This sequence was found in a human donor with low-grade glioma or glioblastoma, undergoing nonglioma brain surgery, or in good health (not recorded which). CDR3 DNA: TGCAGCGGCGACCTTCATAGCGTCAATGAGCAGTTCTTC. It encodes CSGDLHSVNEQFF.